This record looks at one TCR beta chain sequence and its context. The record originates from a study of blood T cell repertoires in COVID-19. Authors' methods: Scientists estimated how many nucleated cells there were by amplifying reference gene primers. TCRdb's copy holds only in-frame clones and misses some; the assay was immunoSEQ multiplex PCR. That table is the source of V, J and clone size, and D and trimming were worked out from the DNA. The profile shows 80,000 to 85,000 clones, roughly four fifths of them singletons. Germline CDR1 is SGDLS and CDR2 is YYNGEE. The CDR3 is 16 amino acids. V shed 4 bases, J shed 8 bases, and the junction held 7 bases outside the gene matches.

The sequence was collected from a human donor in a cohort sampled during active COVID-19. Sequencing used peripheral blood. The chain carries TRBV9 and TRBJ2-1; 15 bases are shared with TRBD2. The CDR3, as DNA: TGTGCCAGCAGCCCAAGGACTAGCGGGGGGGCCTATGAGCAGTTCTTC. Translation gives CASSPRTSGGAYEQFF.